This T cell receptor beta chain was recovered during a study of glioma-infiltrating T cells after dendritic cell vaccination. Here immunoSEQ multiplex PCR was the method, and the copy in TCRdb shows in-frame clones only, minus some. The repertoire holds around 73,000 clones, with about four fifths as singletons. The CDR3 has 15 residues. CDR1 is SEHNR, CDR2 FQNEAQ, per germline (reference sequence). V gave up 5 bases and J gave up 6 bases, with 20 bases separating them. The source of this sequence is a human donor with glioblastoma. The sequencing used blood, collected before dendritic cell vaccination. This rearrangement joins TRBV7-9 to TRBJ2-7, with D possibly being TRBD1 (6 bases). The CDR3 DNA reads TGTGCCAGCAGCGCTAGGACAGCCGAACGGGTCGAGCAGTACTTC. It is translated as CASSARTAERVEQYF.